This T cell receptor (beta chain) was captured in a study of Japanese encephalitis immunity and Zika vaccine responses listed by TCRdb under 2021. Regarding the complete study: Included participants received three 5.0 ug doses of alum-adjuvanted ZPIV at weeks 0, 4 and 28. Before ZPIV, about a dozen participants were given one dose of YFV vaccine (YF-VAX), while roughly 10 participants were flavivirus-naive. Stimulations used ZIKV structural-protein peptide pools split into flavivirus-conserved and non-conserved sets, or JEV or YFV peptides matching the pre-vaccination. TCR repertoires from three flavivirus-naive individuals were additionally analyzed at weeks 2, 6 and 52 after the start of ZPIV vaccination. ZIKV peptides were 15-mers overlapping by 11 residues, selected for NetMHCpan/NetMHCII-predicted epitopes with affinity below 50 nM. For TCR sequencing, six representative participants were chosen from each pre-vaccination group, with samples at week 0 (after pre-vaccination, before ZPIV) and week 52. The study examined whether earlier vaccination against Japanese encephalitis virus (JEV) or yellow fever virus (YFV) influenced CD4 T cell responses to the Zika vaccine. Some 12 participants were given two doses of JEV vaccine (IXIARO) 28 days apart, two to three months before the first ZPIV dose.

The receptor library was made with 5' RACE. Before sequencing, TCRbeta libraries were pooled in proportion to the sorted cell numbers of each library. Total RNA was extracted from the sorted cells with RNAzol RT, and cDNA was synthesized using an oligo(dT) primer and a template-switching oligo. The TCRbeta V-CDR3-J region was amplified by PCR with Kapa HiFi between a SMARTer oligo primer and a TCRbeta constant-region primer. Illumina adaptors and sample-specific index barcodes were added in a second PCR, with HighPrep bead cleanup and a Bioanalyzer check confirming a band of roughly 650 bp. The libraries were sequenced on an Illumina MiSeq using 2x151 bp paired-end reads. In the original analysis: An in-house Java program demultiplexed the reads, while MiXCR assigned TCRbeta annotations and counted clonotypes. Repertoire overlap used Morisita-Horn indices from the R package vegan, with UPGMA clustering and Circos plots of recurring clonotypes. Shannon diversity and richness were normalized to the maximum possible value based on input cell numbers, so that values between 0 and 1 were obtained. CDR3beta sequences were aligned with MUSCLE, distances computed with SeqinR, and multidimensional scaling plotted in R. TCRdb took the public reads, trimmed them with fastp at Q25, ran MiXCR for clone calling and kept in-frame beta chains. Rows with one shared CDR3 protein collapse into an entry with the most common genes and DNA. The V and J calls come from TCRdb's annotation, not from the publication. Recorded for this sample are about 220 distinct CDR3 sequences; 2.5% to 3.5% of them occurred a single time. Together, the top ten hold approximately 28% of the sample.

This clonotype is classified as large (0.1 to 1%). No base quality information exists; no much larger clone differs at one position. The germline V gene supplies CDR1 LGHNA and CDR2 YSLEER. Relative to germline, V is 2 bases shorter and J is 5 bases shorter, with 5 bases between their ends. From its cysteine to its phenylalanine, the CDR3 spans 12 amino acids. The retained sequence is limited to the CDR3, 36 bases, with the frame set at the first base. PBMCs were stained with CellTrace CFSE and grown for over 5 days in RPMI containing about 7.3% human serum and peptide pools at around 1 ug/mL each. Enrolled adults were healthy and were found to be seronegative for ZIKV, JEV, YFV, DENV and WNV by microneutralization screening. The samples were taken from a phase 1, double-blinded, randomized, placebo-controlled trial testing an alum-adjuvanted Zika purified-inactivated virus (ZPIV) vaccine. Peripheral blood mononuclear cells were isolated using a standard procedure and kept frozen in liquid nitrogen until needed.

The study at large found these results: Only a subset of trial participants with three doses and adequate samples was analyzed, not the entire vaccinated cohort. Samples clustered by participant with no similarity between individuals, suggesting no public TCRs were detected. Compared with YFV-pre-vaccinated donors, JEV-pre-vaccinated donors had higher repertoire similarity across time-points and stimulations, indicating that more clonotypes were common to ZIKV and JEV stimulation. The individual peptides behind the cross-reactive responses were not identified because limits on sample size made peptide-pool deconvolution impossible. Only a few individuals showed CD8 T cell responses to ZIKV peptide pools, and those responses were very low in magnitude. In JEV-pre-vaccinated donors, the repertoire richness of CD4 T cells responding to conserved ZIKV epitopes dropped significantly after ZPIV.

The sample consisted of antigen-activated CD8+ T cells from blood, cultured, taken during a Zika inactivated vaccine study. This clonotype originated in an adult man who received an inactivated Zika virus vaccine. Recombination connected TRBV4-3 to TRBJ2-3, with the D gene not confidently named. The CDR3: CASSQLGDTQYF. The nucleotide sequence is TGCGCCAGCAGCCAATTAGGAGATACGCAGTATTTT.